Listed below are T cell receptor beta chains from one sample, sequenced in a study of blood T cells in healthy people across ages. TCRdb analysed the 5' RACE reads with MiXCR anew, one entry per CDR3 protein. The sample records 550,000 to 750,000 distinct CDR3 sequences, under 25% being singletons. Input material: blood. These receptors all come from a man between 65 and 85 years old in good health. Each CDR3 is given with its conserved first and last residue. Each record gives: D gene, CDR3 length, V gene, J gene, clone size, CDR3 protein, CDR3 DNA. D genes are given only for firm matches. Only part of the rows carry a size: once, few, many, or a class if the clone is expanded.

d_call: TRBD2; cdr3_length: 18; v_call: TRBV7-9; j_call: TRBJ2-5; clone_size: few; cdr3_aa: CASSLNKREGYIEETQYF; cdr3_nt: TGTGCCAGCAGCTTAAACAAGCGGGAGGGTTACATCGAAGAGACCCAGTACTTC
d_call: TRBD2; cdr3_length: 14; v_call: TRBV12-3/TRBV12-4; j_call: TRBJ2-1; clone_size: NA; cdr3_aa: CASSFGGRYDEQFF; cdr3_nt: TGTGCCAGCAGTTTCGGCGGGAGGTACGATGAGCAGTTCTTC
d_call: NA; cdr3_length: 15; v_call: TRBV18; j_call: TRBJ1-5; clone_size: NA; cdr3_aa: CASSLATGWNQPQHF; cdr3_nt: TGTGCCAGCTCGCTGGCCACAGGGTGGAATCAGCCCCAGCATTTT
d_call: NA; cdr3_length: 15; v_call: TRBV6-6; j_call: TRBJ2-1; clone_size: NA; cdr3_aa: CASSYSPRETDEQFF; cdr3_nt: TGTGCCAGCAGTTACTCGCCCAGGGAGACTGATGAGCAGTTCTTC
d_call: NA; cdr3_length: 15; v_call: TRBV7-2; j_call: TRBJ1-6; clone_size: NA; cdr3_aa: CASSFIGQSNSPLHF; cdr3_nt: TGTGCCAGCAGCTTTATCGGGCAGTCAAATTCACCCCTCCACTTT
d_call: NA; cdr3_length: 14; v_call: TRBV27; j_call: TRBJ1-4; clone_size: NA; cdr3_aa: CASRNGATNEKLFF; cdr3_nt: TGTGCCAGCAGAAACGGGGCAACTAATGAAAAACTGTTTTTT
d_call: NA; cdr3_length: 16; v_call: TRBV28; j_call: TRBJ2-4; clone_size: many; cdr3_aa: CASSPGDTVAKNIQYF; cdr3_nt: TGTGCCAGCAGTCCCGGGGACACCGTAGCCAAAAACATTCAGTACTTC
d_call: NA; cdr3_length: 13; v_call: TRBV7-2; j_call: TRBJ2-1; clone_size: NA; cdr3_aa: CASSLTGGSEQFF; cdr3_nt: TGTGCCAGCAGCTTAACAGGTGGTAGTGAGCAGTTCTTC
d_call: NA; cdr3_length: 16; v_call: TRBV9; j_call: TRBJ2-1; clone_size: few; cdr3_aa: CASSVGGDSTYNEQFF; cdr3_nt: TGTGCCAGCAGCGTAGGGGGGGACAGTACTTACAATGAGCAGTTCTTC
d_call: TRBD2; cdr3_length: 20; v_call: TRBV28; j_call: TRBJ2-1; clone_size: few; cdr3_aa: CASRTRRVAGGPRLIDEQFF; cdr3_nt: TGTGCCAGCAGGACCCGGAGGGTAGCGGGAGGGCCAAGGTTGATAGATGAGCAGTTCTTC
d_call: TRBD2; cdr3_length: 16; v_call: TRBV7-2; j_call: TRBJ2-5; clone_size: NA; cdr3_aa: CASSAIAGGGQETQYF; cdr3_nt: TGTGCCAGCAGCGCCATAGCGGGAGGGGGCCAAGAGACCCAGTACTTC
d_call: TRBD2; cdr3_length: 15; v_call: TRBV20-1; j_call: TRBJ2-1; clone_size: NA; cdr3_aa: CSARDLAGGYNEQFF; cdr3_nt: TGCAGTGCTAGAGATCTAGCGGGAGGGTACAATGAGCAGTTCTTC
d_call: TRBD1; cdr3_length: 12; v_call: TRBV29-1; j_call: TRBJ2-5; clone_size: NA; cdr3_aa: CSHLRQGETQYF; cdr3_nt: TGCAGCCACCTTAGACAGGGGGAGACCCAGTACTTC
d_call: TRBD2; cdr3_length: 12; v_call: TRBV12-3/TRBV12-4; j_call: TRBJ2-1; clone_size: NA; cdr3_aa: CASSPGLNEQFF; cdr3_nt: TGTGCCAGCAGCCCGGGACTAAATGAGCAGTTCTTC
d_call: TRBD1; cdr3_length: 14; v_call: TRBV7-2; j_call: TRBJ1-4; clone_size: once; cdr3_aa: CASSFGQGVEKLFF; cdr3_nt: TGTGCCAGCAGCTTTGGACAGGGGGTCGAAAAACTGTTTTTT
d_call: NA; cdr3_length: 15; v_call: TRBV27; j_call: TRBJ1-2; clone_size: NA; cdr3_aa: CASTSTQTSAEGYTF; cdr3_nt: TGTGCCAGCACCTCAACCCAAACGTCGGCTGAAGGCTACACCTTC
d_call: TRBD2; cdr3_length: 17; v_call: TRBV5-1; j_call: TRBJ2-5; clone_size: few; cdr3_aa: CASSKGTSGALQETQYF; cdr3_nt: TGCGCCAGCAGTAAAGGGACTAGCGGGGCTCTCCAAGAGACCCAGTACTTC
d_call: TRBD1; cdr3_length: 18; v_call: TRBV4-1; j_call: TRBJ1-5; clone_size: few; cdr3_aa: CASSQDRGQAELNQPQHF; cdr3_nt: TGCGCCAGCAGCCAAGATAGGGGACAGGCGGAACTTAATCAGCCCCAGCATTTT
d_call: TRBD2; cdr3_length: 15; v_call: TRBV25-1; j_call: TRBJ2-5; clone_size: NA; cdr3_aa: CASSGTSVYQETQYF; cdr3_nt: TGTGCCAGCAGTGGGACTAGCGTGTACCAAGAGACCCAGTACTTC
d_call: TRBD1; cdr3_length: 12; v_call: TRBV18; j_call: TRBJ1-1; clone_size: many; cdr3_aa: CASSTPTGEAFF; cdr3_nt: TGTGCCAGCTCAACCCCGACAGGGGAAGCTTTCTTT
d_call: NA; cdr3_length: 16; v_call: TRBV18; j_call: TRBJ1-4; clone_size: few; cdr3_aa: CASSPPKTSTNEKLFF; cdr3_nt: TGTGCCAGCTCACCACCGAAGACAAGCACCAATGAAAAACTGTTTTTT
d_call: NA; cdr3_length: 11; v_call: TRBV2; j_call: TRBJ2-5; clone_size: few; cdr3_aa: CAGTLGETQYF; cdr3_nt: TGTGCCGGCACCTTAGGGGAGACCCAGTACTTC
d_call: TRBD1; cdr3_length: 13; v_call: TRBV28; j_call: TRBJ1-4; clone_size: NA; cdr3_aa: CASSFRTGEKLFF; cdr3_nt: TGTGCCAGCAGTTTCAGGACAGGGGAAAAACTGTTTTTT
d_call: NA; cdr3_length: 14; v_call: TRBV2; j_call: TRBJ1-4; clone_size: few; cdr3_aa: CASKPRATNEKLFF; cdr3_nt: TGTGCCAGCAAACCTAGGGCAACTAATGAAAAACTGTTTTTT
d_call: NA; cdr3_length: 12; v_call: TRBV20-1; j_call: TRBJ2-5; clone_size: many; cdr3_aa: CSALAVQETQYF; cdr3_nt: TGCAGTGCTCTCGCGGTCCAAGAGACCCAGTACTTC
d_call: TRBD1; cdr3_length: 15; v_call: TRBV3-1; j_call: TRBJ1-4; clone_size: few; cdr3_aa: CASSHDRGTNEKLFF; cdr3_nt: TGTGCCAGCAGCCACGACAGGGGAACTAATGAAAAACTGTTTTTT
d_call: NA; cdr3_length: 12; v_call: TRBV29-1; j_call: TRBJ1-2; clone_size: NA; cdr3_aa: CSVGSEAYGYTF; cdr3_nt: TGCAGCGTTGGCTCGGAAGCATATGGCTACACCTTC
d_call: TRBD1; cdr3_length: 14; v_call: TRBV7-2; j_call: TRBJ2-7; clone_size: NA; cdr3_aa: CASSLGGQVDEQYF; cdr3_nt: TGTGCCAGCAGCTTAGGAGGACAGGTCGACGAGCAGTACTTC